These 21 T cell receptor beta chains share one sample of origin, sequenced in a study of post-analysis software for immune sequencing data. Their target antigens are unknown. Study-wide results and caveats: Patients used four to six TRBV segments, including TRBV5-6, TRBV5-1 and TRBV20-1, more often than controls.

Every TCR beta cDNA library bore unique molecular identifiers. TCRdb re-called the PCR reads with MiXCR, one entry per CDR3 protein. The sample records approximately 460,000 distinct CDR3 sequences, approximately 45% being singletons. The specimen sequenced was blood. Receptor source: a girl between 5 and 17 years old with multiple sclerosis.

This clonotype was picked up a small number of times. V and J are TRBV2 and TRBJ2-7, with 9 positions matching TRBD2. The CDR3 spans 14 residues. The trim removed 7 bases at V and 2 bases at J, leaving 6 bases unmatched. The V gene's germline CDR1 is SNHLY and CDR2 FYNNEI. CDR3 residues: CASNQLAGAYEQYF. The CDR3, as DNA: TGTGCCAGCAACCAGTTAGCGGGGGCCTACGAGCAGTACTTC.

The rearrangement uses TRBV21-1 and TRBJ2-1; the table calls TRBD1, which could not be checked here. TRBV21-1 is a recognized pseudogene. The CDR3 spans 17 residues. The CDR3 region is CASRTYRQASSYNEQFF. CDR3 coding DNA: TGTGCCAGCAGAACATACCGACAGGCGAGCTCCTACAATGAGCAGTTCTTC.

The chain links TRBV2 to TRBJ2-5; no definite D call. Trimming shortened V by 6 bases and J by 2 bases, and 10 bases separated the two germline ends. CDR3 length: 13 residues. Germline CDR1 is SNHLY and CDR2 is FYNNEI. In DNA form, the CDR3 reads TGTGCCAGCAGGGGATTCCCTCAAGAGACCCAGTACTTC. Its translation: CASRGFPQETQYF.

Only a few counts were recorded for this clonotype. This rearrangement joins TRBV2 to TRBJ2-1, with 14 positions matching TRBD2. The V and J ends lost 3 bases and 7 bases, in that order; junction bases with no gene match: 8. The CDR3 length is 17 residues. Per germline, CDR1 SNHLY and CDR2 FYNNEI. The CDR3 DNA reads as TGTGCCAGCAGTGAGGGGACTAGCGGGAGTCCCATTAATGAGCAGTTCTTC. Translating it yields CASSEGTSGSPINEQFF.

The CDR3 DNA reads TGTGCCAGCAGTGAAAACCAGGGCCTTCCGTATGGCTACACCTTC. This encodes CASSENQGLPYGYTF. The chain employs TRBV6-4 and TRBJ1-2; D is possibly TRBD1 (5 bases). Germline V gene lookup returns CDR1 MRHNA and CDR2 SNTAGT. CDR3 length: 15 residues. The V and J ends lost 3 bases and 5 bases respectively, with 16 bases between them.

This clonotype turned up a few times. A junction boundary mismatches the germline segment, possibly from a read error. The genes are TRBV12-3 or TRBV12-4 and TRBJ2-1; the match to TRBD2 covers 7 bases. The CDR3 loop spans 14 amino acids. The CDR3 nucleotides are TGTGCCAGCAGTTTGAGGGGAGGGTACAGTGAGCAGTTCTTC. Protein product: CASSLRGGYSEQFF.

The chain links TRBV29-1 to TRBJ2-1; D ambiguous. There are 14 residues in the CDR3. V shed 6 bases and J shed 4 bases, with 16 bases lying between them. Per the germline V gene, CDR1 is SQVTM and CDR2 is ANQGSEA. CDR3 residues: CSVVGRVGYNEQFF. CDR3 bases: TGCAGCGTAGTTGGTCGTGTAGGGTACAATGAGCAGTTCTTC.

Note on this clonotype: At one of its ends the junction is not consistent with the germline gene, which may arise from a read error. Here the CDR3 DNA reads TGTGCCGGCAGCCTATCTGCCAGCGGCATTTTGGGGGCAGATACGCAGTATTTT. This encodes CAGSLSASGILGADTQYF. The V gene is TRBV3-1, the J gene TRBJ2-3; D tentatively fits TRBD1 or TRBD2 (5 bases each). The CDR3 consists of 18 residues. Germline loops: CDR1 LGHDT, CDR2 YNNKEL (reference sequence).

This rearrangement joins TRBV4-2 to TRBJ2-7; 7 bases align to TRBD2. The junction had 2 bases not matched to a gene; V was cut back by 0 bases and J by 3 bases. CDR3 length equals 14 residues. CDR1 is LGHNA, CDR2 YNFKEQ, per germline. CDR3 loop: CASSQELAVYEQYF. DNA of the CDR3: TGTGCCAGCAGCCAAGAGCTAGCGGTCTACGAGCAGTACTTC.

The chain has TRBV7-9 and TRBJ2-5; D is undetermined. Germline V lookup: CDR1 SEHNR, CDR2 FQNEAQ (reference sequence). The CDR3 totals 15 residues. V shed 0 bases and J shed 1 base, with 9 bases lying between them. The CDR3 DNA sequence: TGTGCCAGCAGCTTAGCGGGAAACATCCAAGAGACCCAGTACTTC. Amino acids: CASSLAGNIQETQYF.

This chain connects TRBV12-5 to TRBJ1-1; D is ambiguous. The germline V gene has CDR1 LGHNT and CDR2 FRNRAP. V lost 3 bases to trimming and J lost 1 base, with 6 bases between them. This CDR3 has 13 residues. CDR3: CASGFWQNTEAFF. The CDR3 DNA reads TGTGCTAGTGGTTTTTGGCAGAACACTGAAGCTTTCTTT.

In the case of this clonotype: This may arise from a read error, as a much more abundant clone is one base away. The conserved final phenylalanine or tryptophan is absent from the CDR3, which likely points to a read error. The rearrangement uses TRBV29-1 and TRBJ2-1; no clear D gene. Between the trimmed V and J ends, which lost 7 bases and 10 bases, there was a span of 14 bases. The length of the CDR3 is 11 residues. Germline values: CDR1 SQVTM, CDR2 ANQGSEA. CDR3 region: CSAWGLGEQFV. CDR3 coding DNA: TGCAGCGCCTGGGGTCTAGGGGAGCAGTTCGTC.

This clonotype is a singleton in its sample. V and J are TRBV3-1 and TRBJ2-3, with no clear D. This CDR3 contains 13 residues. The V and J ends lost 3 bases and 6 bases respectively, with 10 bases between them. Germline CDR1 LGHDT, CDR2 YNNKEL (reference sequence). The CDR3 spells CASSHLRLDTQYF. CDR3 sequence (DNA): TGTGCCAGCAGCCATCTAAGGTTGGATACGCAGTATTTT.

This clonotype was counted a few times. The gene calls are TRBV4-1 and TRBJ1-2; 9 bases are a match to TRBD1. The CDR3 totals 16 residues. In germline, CDR1 is MGHRA, CDR2 YSYEKL. Trimming at V came to 3 bases and at J to 6 bases, leaving 11 bases not matched to a gene. CDR3 DNA: TGCGCCAGCAGCCACGGTCAGGGACAGGGAATCCATGGCTACACCTTC. This sequence encodes CASSHGQGQGIHGYTF.

V usage is TRBV5-6 and J usage is TRBJ2-5, with D possibly being TRBD1 (6 bases). CDR1 is SGHDT, CDR2 YYEEEE, per germline. V dropped 4 bases and J dropped 2 bases, with 9 bases sitting between them. The CDR3 is 13 residues long. The CDR3 sequence: CASSIGQQETQYF. For the CDR3, the DNA is TGTGCCAGCAGCATAGGACAGCAAGAGACCCAGTACTTC.

This clonotype occurred a few times. The chain has TRBV7-2 and TRBJ2-1, with D uncertain. The CDR3 is made up of 15 amino acids. Trimming shortened V by 5 bases and J by 0 bases, and 11 bases separated the two germline ends. In germline, CDR1 is SGHTA, CDR2 FQGNSA. CDR3 region: CASSTTQSSYNEQFF. CDR3 nucleotides: TGTGCCAGCAGCACTACACAGAGCTCCTACAATGAGCAGTTCTTC.

The genes are TRBV5-6 and TRBJ2-7, with 7 positions matching TRBD2. Looked up from germline, CDR1 is SGHDT and CDR2 is YYEEEE. Losses at the gene ends were 4 bases for V and 6 bases for J; bases not matched to a gene: 13. The CDR3 has 15 residues. The CDR3 spells CASSLGTGLLSEQYF. The CDR3, as DNA: TGTGCCAGCAGCCTTGGTACGGGACTATTATCCGAGCAGTACTTC.

The table lists this clonotype with a count of one. The chain is built from TRBV4-2 and TRBJ2-7; D gene ambiguous. This CDR3 comprises 14 residues. Deletions cut 0 bases from V and 3 bases from J, with 9 bases between. Germline lookup yields CDR1 LGHNA and CDR2 YNFKEQ. Here the CDR3 DNA reads TGTGCCAGCAGCCAAGAGTTCGGCGACTACGAGCAGTACTTC. Protein sequence: CASSQEFGDYEQYF.

This clonotype appeared a few times. The rearrangement uses TRBV12-3 or TRBV12-4 and TRBJ1-2; 7 bases line up with TRBD1. The CDR3 has 16 residues. The junction had 10 bases not matched to a gene; V was cut back by 1 base and J by 5 bases. CDR3 sequence: CASSLVSGDRGYGYTF. The CDR3 coding sequence is TGTGCCAGCAGTTTAGTGAGCGGGGACAGAGGATATGGCTACACCTTC.

In DNA, the CDR3 is TGTGCCACCAGCTATCGACGGGGTACCCTTTACAATGAGCAGTTCTTC. It codes for CATSYRRGTLYNEQFF. The chain has TRBV15 and TRBJ2-1; a weak D match, TRBD2 (5 bases). CDR1 and CDR2 from the germline V gene are LNHNV and YYDKDF (reference sequence). With 5 bases removed from V and 4 bases from J, the gap between germline ends came to 18 bases. This CDR3 has 16 amino acids.

The V gene is TRBV14, the J gene TRBJ2-5; D ambiguous. The ends were cut back, 6 bases at V and 5 bases at J, with 13 bases in the middle. Germline CDR1 and CDR2: SGHDN and FVKESK. The CDR3 extends over 13 amino acids. The CDR3 here is CASRSDGRETQYF. As DNA, the CDR3 is TGTGCCAGCAGATCGGACGGAAGGGAGACCCAGTACTTC.